The next 14 T cell receptor beta chains were all read from a single sample in a study of T cells in Graves' hyperthyroidism and ophthalmopathy. What was amplified from RNA transcripts were TCR beta CDR3 regions. RT-PCR in the first round (using the HTBI primer set) targeted the TCR CDR3. One entry per CDR3 protein, called by TCRdb with MiXCR from the multiplex PCR reads. The sample lists some 350,000 distinct CDR3 sequences; about 20% were seen once. The sequenced material came from blood. The receptors derive from a woman aged 18 to 35 with Graves' hyperthyroidism.

The sample holds many counts of this clonotype. The chain is built from TRBV7-6 and TRBJ1-1; D uncertain. This CDR3 contains 14 residues. Trimming took off 5 bases at V and 4 bases at J, with 14 bases between the two ends. Germline CDR1 is SGHVS and CDR2 is FNYEAQ. The CDR3 bases are TGTGCCAGCAGCAGCCAAGGCGGGGTCACTGAAGCTTTCTTT. It yields the protein CASSSQGGVTEAFF.

V and J are TRBV6-1 and TRBJ2-7; D is tentatively TRBD1 or TRBD2 (5 bases each). This CDR3 contains 14 residues. Trimming removed 6 bases from V and 3 bases from J, with 15 bases in between. Germline V gene data show CDR1 as MNHNS and CDR2 as SASEGT. Here the CDR3 reads CASSRDPLGYEQYF. CDR3 in DNA: TGTGCCAGCAGCAGGGACCCCCTGGGCTACGAGCAGTACTTC.

This clonotype has at least ten counts. As DNA, the CDR3 is TGTGCCAGCAGTGCGGGTTCCGAAGGTCGGTGGTATGGCTACACCTTC. Translated: CASSAGSEGRWYGYTF. The chain is built from TRBV6-1 and TRBJ1-2, with D hard to call. Trimming cost V 4 bases and J 5 bases, with 20 bases left between them. CDR3 size: 16 residues. The V gene's germline CDR1 is MNHNS and CDR2 SASEGT.

This clonotype was counted many times. The chain is built from TRBV12-3 or TRBV12-4 and TRBJ2-3, with unresolved D. V was shortened by 2 bases and J by 1 base, with 4 bases between the two germline ends. The CDR3 spans 13 residues. The CDR3 nucleotides read TGTGCCAGCAGTTTATCTGGCACAGATACGCAGTATTTT. Translated: CASSLSGTDTQYF.

This clonotype was picked up many times. This chain joins TRBV12-3 or TRBV12-4 and TRBJ1-2, with 8 positions matching TRBD1. Trimming cost V 3 bases and J 4 bases; bases outside gene matches: 4. The CDR3 length is 14 residues. CDR3 bases: TGTGCCAGCAGTTTTACAGGGGGGGTCTATGGCTACACCTTC. It yields the protein CASSFTGGVYGYTF.

This clonotype was observed at least ten times. Written as DNA, the CDR3 is TGTGCCAGCAGTCCCATAGGGGAAGAGACCCAGTACTTC. This codes for CASSPIGEETQYF. This chain joins TRBV12-3 or TRBV12-4 and TRBJ2-5, with a weak D call TRBD1 (5 bases). This CDR3 has 13 residues. V lost 5 bases and J 3 bases, leaving 10 bases between the germline ends.

In the case of this clonotype: This clone may be a read error of a much larger clone one base away. This sequence joins TRBV6-1 and TRBJ1-5, with TRBD1 matching over 7 bases. V shed 6 bases and J 5 bases; nucleotides not matched to a gene: 7. This CDR3 is built from 14 residues. In germline, CDR1 is MNHNS, CDR2 SASEGT. The CDR3 DNA sequence: TGTGCCAGCAGCTGCCGACAGGGAGATCAGCCCCAGCATTTT. Protein sequence: CASSCRQGDQPQHF.

Many counts were recorded for this clonotype. V gene TRBV6-2 or TRBV6-3 combines with J gene TRBJ2-7; 7 nucleotides line up with TRBD1. Trimming took 6 bases from V and 3 from J; bases not matched to a gene: 14. The CDR3 extends over 16 amino acids. Germline lookup yields CDR1 MNHEY and CDR2 SVGEGT. In DNA, the CDR3 is TGTGCCAGCAGCCGCCCCCCGACAGGGTTGGGCTACGAGCAGTACTTC. Residues: CASSRPPTGLGYEQYF.

This clonotype was found many times. The chain uses TRBV12-3 or TRBV12-4 and TRBJ1-2, with D maybe TRBD1 (5 bases). V was trimmed by 6 bases and J by 2 bases, leaving 19 bases between them. The CDR3 totals 16 residues. The CDR3: CASRSRLRVQNYGYTF. The CDR3 coding sequence is TGTGCCAGCAGGTCCAGACTCAGGGTTCAAAACTATGGCTACACCTTC.

The table lists this clonotype with many counts. The chain uses TRBV28 and TRBJ1-2; TRBD1 matches 9 bases. The ends lost 4 bases at V and 8 bases at J; junction bases unmatched: 8. From germline, CDR1 is MDHEN and CDR2 SYDVKM. The CDR3 sequence is 14 residues long. CDR3 region: CASSSGQGLGGYTF. The CDR3 coding sequence is TGTGCCAGCAGTTCCGGACAGGGGTTGGGAGGCTACACCTTC.

This clonotype was seen only a few times. The J gene is TRBJ2-2, the V gene TRBV28; no clear D gene. V was shortened by 1 base and J by 5 bases, with 11 bases between the two germline ends. Germline CDR1 is MDHEN and CDR2 is SYDVKM. The CDR3 totals 15 residues. The CDR3 DNA is TGTGCCAGCAGTTTATTCTCAGATAATACCGGGGAGCTGTTTTTT. Translated: CASSLFSDNTGELFF.

This clonotype was detected many times. The chain uses TRBV2 and TRBJ2-2, with 7 bases that match TRBD2. J lost 6 bases, V lost 10 bases, and 14 bases had no gene match. CDR1 is SNHLY and CDR2 is FYNNEI in the germline V gene. This CDR3 region has 15 residues. CDR3 sequence (DNA): TGTGCCACCACTCGGAGGGAGGGAGATGCCGGGGAGCTGTTTTTT. It codes for CATTRREGDAGELFF.

This clonotype was found a few times. This chain uses TRBV19 with TRBJ2-7; 9 nucleotides line up with TRBD1. Germline CDR1 and CDR2: LNHDA and SQIVND (reference sequence). J lost 4 bases, V lost 5 bases, and 15 bases had no gene match. The CDR3 covers 17 residues. Here the CDR3 DNA reads TGTGCCAGTAGTTCTCCCCCCGGGACAGGGAAGACGTACGAGCAGTACTTC. Its protein is CASSSPPGTGKTYEQYF.

This clonotype showed up many times. The J gene is TRBJ1-1, the V gene TRBV20-1; 7 nucleotides align to TRBD1. Losses at the gene ends were 3 bases for V and 10 bases for J; bases not matched to a gene: 14. Germline V CDR1 and CDR2: DFQATT, SNEGSKA (reference sequence). The CDR3 is 14 residues long. The CDR3, as DNA: TGCAGTGCTAGGTCGGGACAGCAATCGATAGGAGCTTTCTTT. Its translation is CSARSGQQSIGAFF.